Following are 23 T cell receptor beta chains from one sample sequenced in a study of blood T cell repertoires in COVID-19. Method: immunoSEQ multiplex PCR; TCRdb's copy keeps in-frame clones and lacks some. The repertoire holds more than 120,000 clones, with 70% to 90% as singletons. The sequenced sample was peripheral blood. The source of these receptors is a human donor in a cohort sampled during active COVID-19.

The CDR3 DNA follows: TGCGCCAGCAGCTTGGGGACAGGGATATACTATGGCTACACCTTC. Its protein product is CASSLGTGIYYGYTF. The rearrangement links TRBV5-1 to TRBJ1-2; 8 bases map to TRBD1. From germline, CDR1 is SGHRS and CDR2 YFSETQ. CDR3 length equals 15 residues. V dropped 0 bases and J dropped 3; count of bases not matched to a gene: 4.

J is TRBJ2-6 and V is TRBV7-3; 7 nucleotides line up with TRBD1. Trimming took 5 bases from V and 0 from J; bases not matched to a gene: 7. The CDR3 covers 17 residues. Germline lookup yields CDR1 SGHTA and CDR2 FQGTGA. The CDR3 protein is CASSRQGKASGANVLTF. CDR3 in DNA: TGTGCCAGCAGCCGACAGGGTAAGGCCTCTGGGGCCAACGTCCTGACTTTC.

The rearrangement links TRBV27 to TRBJ1-4; weak D call: TRBD1 (5 bases). The CDR3 has 15 residues. Germline V gene lookup returns CDR1 MNHEY and CDR2 SMNVEV (reference sequence). Trimming removed 5 bases at V and 7 bases at J, with 17 bases between. CDR3 sequence (DNA): TGTGCCAGCAGTCGGAGGGGTGGGTTAGTTGAAAAACTGTTTTTT. Amino acid sequence: CASSRRGGLVEKLFF.

V and J are TRBV7-2 and TRBJ1-1, with TRBD1 as a possible D gene (5 bases). The CDR3 runs to 14 residues. Trimming cost V 5 bases and J 5 bases, with 15 bases left between them. CDR1 and CDR2 (germline): SGHTA, FQGNSA. CDR3 region: CASSLKGGVTEAFF. The CDR3 DNA reads as TGTGCCAGCAGCCTAAAGGGAGGGGTGACTGAAGCTTTCTTT. Combining the CDR3 with reference TRBV7-2 and TRBJ1-1 gives the whole variable domain GAGVSQSPSNKVTEKGKDVELRCDPISGHTALYWYRQSLGQGLEFLIYFQGNSAPDKSGLPSDRFSAERTGGSVSTLTIQRTQQEDSAVYLCASSLKGGVTEAFFGQGTRLTVV.

The V and J genes are TRBV29-1 and TRBJ2-7; tentative D call: TRBD1 (6 bases). V was cut by 0 bases and J by 2 bases, with 11 bases left in between. The V gene's germline CDR1 is SQVTM and CDR2 ANQGSEA. The CDR3 loop spans 14 amino acids. CDR3 coding DNA: TGCAGCGTTGAAGATCAGGGGAATACCTACGAGCAGTACTTC. Its protein is CSVEDQGNTYEQYF.

J is TRBJ2-5 and V is TRBV5-1; 8 bases line up with TRBD2. Germline CDR1 SGHRS, CDR2 YFSETQ. The CDR3 runs 15 residues. With 7 bases clipped from V and 5 bases from J, the junction kept 13 bases outside the gene matches. The CDR3 sequence is CASAEGGLASETQYF. CDR3 in DNA: TGCGCCAGCGCCGAGGGCGGACTAGCTTCGGAGACCCAGTACTTC.

This sequence joins TRBV7-2 and TRBJ1-2; D call uncertain. V lost 2 bases and J lost 0, with 7 bases in between. CDR3 length: 14 amino acids. Germline CDR1 reads SGHTA; CDR2 reads FQGNSA. The CDR3 protein is CASSLTEANYGYTF. The CDR3 DNA is TGTGCCAGCAGCTTAACAGAAGCTAACTATGGCTACACCTTC. The full variable domain, with the rest looked up from reference TRBV7-2 and TRBJ1-2, is GAGVSQSPSNKVTEKGKDVELRCDPISGHTALYWYRQSLGQGLEFLIYFQGNSAPDKSGLPSDRFSAERTGGSVSTLTIQRTQQEDSAVYLCASSLTEANYGYTFGSGTRLTVV.

Turning to this clone: Other DNA sequences in this specimen translate into the identical CDR3. The rearrangement uses TRBV5-1 and TRBJ2-2; 9 nucleotides line up with TRBD1. The CDR3 is 14 amino acids. Germline assignment: CDR1 SGHRS and CDR2 YFSETQ. The junction had 4 bases not matched to a gene; V was cut back by 8 bases and J by 2 bases. CDR3 loop: CASSGQGNTGELFF. CDR3 nucleotides: TGCGCCAGTTCGGGACAGGGCAACACCGGGGAGCTGTTTTTT.

The gene calls are TRBV27 and TRBJ2-2, with D maybe TRBD2 (5 bases). Germline V gene lookup returns CDR1 MNHEY and CDR2 SMNVEV (reference sequence). Trimming stripped 6 bases from V and 1 base from J, with 15 bases between. CDR3 length: 16 amino acids. The CDR3 DNA is TGTGCCAGCAGCGTTGTTAGGGAGAGGAACACCGGGGAGCTGTTTTTT. This translates into CASSVVRERNTGELFF.

The V gene is TRBV5-6, the J gene TRBJ2-7, with 9 positions matching TRBD1. V shed 4 bases and J 2 bases; nucleotides not matched to a gene: 10. Per the germline V gene, CDR1 is SGHDT and CDR2 is YYEEEE. The CDR3 runs 16 residues. CDR3 loop: CASSLVPGQGTYEQYF. Here the CDR3 DNA reads TGTGCCAGCAGCCTTGTTCCGGGACAGGGCACCTACGAGCAGTACTTC.

The chain has TRBV5-4 and TRBJ2-7; TRBD1 matches 7 bases. The CDR3 runs 13 residues. Trimming took 2 bases from V and 7 from J; bases not matched to a gene: 6. Germline CDR1 SGHNT, CDR2 YYREEE (reference sequence). For the CDR3, the DNA is TGTGCCAGCAGCTTAGGACAGGTCAGGGAGCAGTACTTC. Protein: CASSLGQVREQYF.

The chain recombines TRBV19 with TRBJ2-1; D is possibly TRBD1 (6 bases). The CDR3 spans 15 residues. V lost 2 bases and J lost 4, with 12 bases in between. In germline, CDR1 is LNHDA, CDR2 SQIVND (reference sequence). The CDR3 bases are TGTGCCAGTAGTATAACCCAGGGGTTTTACAATGAGCAGTTCTTC. Its translation is CASSITQGFYNEQFF.

The CDR3 DNA is TGTGCCAGCAGTGAACGAGGGACAGGGAACTCACCCCTCCACTTT. It translates to CASSERGTGNSPLHF. The V and J genes are TRBV6-1 and TRBJ1-6; TRBD1 agrees at 9 bases. The CDR3 is 15 amino acids. CDR1 MNHNS and CDR2 SASEGT come from the germline V gene. V gave up 2 bases and J gave up 10 bases; unmatched junction bases: 6.

The chain carries TRBV7-6 and TRBJ2-5, with a possible D match to TRBD1 (6 bases). This CDR3 is 17 amino acids long. Germline CDR1 SGHVS, CDR2 FNYEAQ. Trimming left V 5 bases short and J 1 base short, with 20 bases between. The CDR3: CASSQAQTGLFQETQYF. In DNA, the CDR3 is TGTGCCAGCAGCCAGGCCCAGACAGGCCTCTTCCAAGAGACCCAGTACTTC. The full variable domain, in which reference TRBV7-6 and TRBJ2-5 provide the parts outside the CDR3, is GAGVSQSPRYKVTKRGQDVALRCDPISGHVSLYWYRQALGQGPEFLTYFNYEAQQDKSGLPNDRFSAERPEGSISTLTIQRTEQRDSAMYRCASSQAQTGLFQETQYFGPGTRLLVL.

The chain couples TRBV7-8 to TRBJ2-2, with 9 bases lining up with TRBD2. V lost 4 bases and J lost 6; bases outside the gene matches: 9. The CDR3 contains 16 residues. Per the germline V gene, CDR1 is SGHVS and CDR2 is FQNEAQ. CDR3 nucleotides: TGTGCCAGCAGCTCCTGGAGCGGGGGGCCTTCCGGGGAGCTGTTTTTT. It specifies CASSSWSGGPSGELFF.

The chain has TRBV7-3 and TRBJ2-1; 15 positions agree with TRBD2. The CDR3 is 19 residues long. Trimming cost V 4 bases and J 0 bases; bases outside gene matches: 7. The germline gives CDR1 SGHTA, CDR2 FQGTGA. The CDR3 protein is CASSSGTSGGKSSYNEQFF. The CDR3 DNA reads as TGTGCCAGCAGCTCCGGGACTAGCGGGGGGAAGAGCTCCTACAATGAGCAGTTCTTC.

This chain links TRBV7-9 with TRBJ2-3, with D maybe TRBD1 (6 bases). This CDR3 has 18 amino acids. CDR1 and CDR2 (germline): SEHNR, FQNEAQ (reference sequence). V was cut by 0 bases and J by 2 bases, with 18 bases left in between. The CDR3 nucleotides are TGTGCCAGCAGCTTAGCGCTGGTAGACAGGAGAGCCACAGATACGCAGTATTTT. It yields the protein CASSLALVDRRATDTQYF. Complete variable domain (other parts from reference TRBV7-9 and TRBJ2-3): DTGVSQNPRHKITKRGQNVTFRCDPISEHNRLYWYRQTLGQGPEFLTYFQNEAQLEKSRLLSDRFSAERPKGSFSTLEIQRTEQGDSAMYLCASSLALVDRRATDTQYFGPGTRLTVL.

The gene calls are TRBV3-1 (or the pseudogene TRBV3-2) and TRBJ2-2; 9 bases are shared with TRBD1. Germline V CDR1 and CDR2: LGHDT, YNNKEL (reference sequence). The CDR3 spans 16 residues. Unmatched junction bases numbered 10, after V lost 4 bases and J lost 7 bases. CDR3 in amino acids: CASSLLGQGRGGELFF. The CDR3 region has the DNA TGTGCCAGCAGCCTCTTGGGACAGGGTAGAGGCGGGGAGCTGTTTTTT.

The chain links TRBV3-1 (or the pseudogene TRBV3-2) to TRBJ2-6; D not certain. V lost 0 bases to trimming and J lost 2 bases, with 5 bases between them. In germline, CDR1 is LGHDT, CDR2 YNNKEL (reference sequence). The CDR3 contains 15 residues. The CDR3 DNA sequence: TGTGCCAGCAGCCAAGAGAGTACTGGGGCCAACGTCCTGACTTTC. Protein: CASSQESTGANVLTF.

V usage is TRBV5-4 and J usage is TRBJ2-5; D perhaps matches TRBD1 (6 bases). This CDR3 contains 14 residues. Germline V gives CDR1 SGHNT, CDR2 YYREEE (reference sequence). Trimming left V 4 bases short and J 5 bases short, with 15 bases between. The CDR3 here is CASSPQGRGETQYF. The CDR3 bases are TGTGCCAGCAGCCCCCAGGGGCGCGGGGAGACCCAGTACTTC.

This clone was seen a single time. The CDR3 sequence is CASSSRRNQPQHF. The CDR3 DNA reads TGTGCCAGCAGCTCGAGGCGGAATCAGCCCCAGCATTTT. V and J are TRBV7-2 and TRBJ1-5, with unresolved D. In germline, CDR1 is SGHTA, CDR2 FQGNSA. V lost 4 bases, J lost 4 bases, and 8 bases lay in between. CDR3 length: 13 amino acids.

V and J are TRBV5-1 and TRBJ1-6; D unclear. In germline, CDR1 is SGHRS, CDR2 YFSETQ. With 4 bases removed from V and 9 bases from J, the gap between germline ends came to 11 bases. CDR3 size: 13 residues. CDR3 region: CASSRVVGSPLHF. The CDR3 nucleotides read TGCGCCAGCAGCCGGGTTGTTGGTTCACCCCTCCACTTT.

The rearrangement uses TRBV12-3 or TRBV12-4 and TRBJ1-2; no clear D gene. This CDR3 has 12 amino acids. The germline V and J ends were trimmed by 5 bases and 0 bases, with 4 bases remaining between them. CDR3 sequence reads: CASSLTNYGYTF. CDR3 DNA: TGTGCCAGCAGTCTAACTAACTATGGCTACACCTTC.